These 26 T cell receptor beta chains originate from one sample sequenced in a study of T cells in Graves' hyperthyroidism and ophthalmopathy. Template material for amplifying TCR beta CDR3 regions consisted of RNA transcripts. First-round RT-PCR of the TCR CDR3 relied on the HTBI primer set. TCRdb reprocessed the multiplex PCR reads via MiXCR and lists one record per CDR3 protein. The sample has 700,000 to 950,000 distinct CDR3 sequences, about 35% seen once. Source material: blood. The receptors were gathered from a woman between 40 and 50 years old with Graves' hyperthyroidism.

This clonotype was seen at least ten times. The V call is TRBV10-3, the J call TRBJ1-6; D gene unclear. The CDR3 runs 15 residues. Germline values: CDR1 ENHRY, CDR2 SYGVKD. Between the trimmed V and J ends, which lost 0 bases and 11 bases, there was a span of 14 bases. CDR3 nucleotides: TGTGCCATCAGTGAGTCGCAAGTACTCGTAACACCCCTCCACTTT. Amino acid sequence: CAISESQVLVTPLHF.

The genes are TRBV7-2 and TRBJ1-2; TRBD1 might be the D (5 bases). Per germline, CDR1 SGHTA and CDR2 FQGNSA. The CDR3 length is 15 residues. The V and J ends lost 2 bases and 8 bases respectively, with 18 bases between them. The CDR3 region is CASSLRFGDPLGYTF. The CDR3, as DNA: TGTGCCAGCAGCTTAAGATTCGGGGACCCTCTGGGCTACACCTTC.

In its sample, this clonotype was seen many times. The chain links TRBV11-2 to TRBJ1-2, with TRBD1 matching 10 bases. After removal of 2 bases from V and 7 bases from J, the junction contained 4 bases not matched to a gene. Per germline, CDR1 SGHAT and CDR2 FQNNGV. This CDR3 contains 14 residues. Here the CDR3 DNA reads TGTGCCAGCAGCTTACGACAGGGGGCATTTGGCTACACCTTC. Its translation is CASSLRQGAFGYTF.

The chain carries TRBV7-9 and TRBJ2-7; TRBD2 matches 9 bases. The J call may be faulty, since TRBJ2-1 better matches the DNA end. Germline CDR1 SEHNR, CDR2 FQNEAQ (reference sequence). The CDR3 has 15 residues. The chain's CDR3 is CASSRTSGSYNEQFF. The CDR3 coding sequence is TGTGCCAGCAGCCGTACTAGCGGGTCCTACAATGAGCAGTTCTTC.

This clonotype appeared many times. The V and J genes are TRBV7-9 and TRBJ1-2, with D hard to call. Germline V gene data show CDR1 as SEHNR and CDR2 as FQNEAQ (reference sequence). With 4 bases removed from V and 3 bases from J, the gap between germline ends came to 18 bases. The CDR3 is 16 residues long. The CDR3 DNA follows: TGTGCCAGCAGCTCTCTTGGTTCCCTTCCCCACTATGGCTACACCTTC. Its protein is CASSSLGSLPHYGYTF.

This clonotype was observed many times. V is TRBV12-3 or TRBV12-4 and J is TRBJ1-5; 8 positions agree with TRBD1. V gave up 4 bases and J gave up 1 base; unmatched junction bases: 6. The CDR3 is 16 residues long. The CDR3 reads CASSWTGSGSNQPQHF. CDR3 DNA: TGTGCCAGCAGTTGGACAGGGAGTGGGAGCAATCAGCCCCAGCATTTT.

This clonotype occurred a few times. The rearrangement uses TRBV7-2 and TRBJ2-2; D is ambiguous. Germline CDR1 and CDR2: SGHTA and FQGNSA. V gave up 2 bases and J gave up 8 bases, with 6 bases separating them. CDR3 length: 12 residues. The chain's CDR3 is CASSLQWGELFF. CDR3 coding DNA: TGTGCCAGCAGCTTACAATGGGGGGAGCTGTTTTTT. The full variable domain, with the rest looked up from reference TRBV7-2 and TRBJ2-2, is GAGVSQSPSNKVTEKGKDVELRCDPISGHTALYWYRQSLGQGLEFLIYFQGNSAPDKSGLPSDRFSAERTGGSVSTLTIQRTQQEDSAVYLCASSLQWGELFFGEGSRLTVL.

This clonotype has only a few counts. The genes are TRBV20-1 and TRBJ1-1; 7 bases are shared with TRBD1. Germline-derived CDR1 and CDR2 are DFQATT and SNEGSKA (reference sequence). The CDR3 has 13 amino acids. Unmatched junction bases numbered 5, after V lost 5 bases and J lost 2 bases. The DNA of the CDR3 is TGCAGTGCTTCCTGGACAGGTAACACTGAAGCTTTCTTT. Translation gives CSASWTGNTEAFF.

In this sample, this clonotype turned up many times. The chain uses TRBV20-1 and TRBJ1-2; a possible D gene is TRBD1 (5 bases). The CDR3 has 10 residues. V was shortened by 5 bases and J by 10 bases, with 11 bases between the two germline ends. Germline V lookup: CDR1 DFQATT, CDR2 SNEGSKA (reference sequence). In nucleotides, the CDR3 is TGCAGTGCTGTTGACAGTCCCTACACCTTC. Translating it yields CSAVDSPYTF.

There are a few counts of this clonotype. With a much larger clone just one base away, this may be a read error. This sequence joins TRBV25-1 and TRBJ2-7; weak D call: TRBD1 (6 bases). The V end lost 5 bases, the J end lost 3 bases, and 20 bases lay between the germline ends. Germline V gives CDR1 MGHDK, CDR2 SYGVNS. The CDR3 length is 16 residues. In DNA form, the CDR3 reads TGTGCCAGCAGTTTATTGGCCAGGACAGCATACTACGAGCAGTACTTC. This sequence encodes CASSLLARTAYYEQYF.

This clonotype showed up many times. The chain couples TRBV7-9 to TRBJ1-2; D gene unclear. CDR3 length: 12 residues. Trimming removed 4 bases at V and 7 bases at J, with 10 bases between. CDR1 is SEHNR and CDR2 is FQNEAQ in the germline V gene (reference sequence). The CDR3 is CASSSNPGGYTF. The CDR3 region has the DNA TGTGCCAGCAGCTCAAACCCGGGTGGCTACACCTTC.

This clonotype was detected many times. V usage is TRBV2 and J usage is TRBJ1-1, with D possibly matching TRBD1 (6 bases). Germline CDR1 is SNHLY and CDR2 is FYNNEI. Trimming took off 5 bases at V and 7 bases at J, with 8 bases between the two ends. This CDR3 contains 11 residues. In DNA form, the CDR3 reads TGTGCCAGCAGTCGGACAGTTGAAGCTTTCTTT. Amino acid sequence: CASSRTVEAFF.

This clonotype was picked up many times. The chain joins TRBV5-1 to TRBJ1-2, with no clear D. The V gene lost 0 bases and the J gene lost 3 bases, with 6 bases spanning the gap. Germline V gives CDR1 SGHRS, CDR2 YFSETQ. The CDR3 runs 13 residues. CDR3 nucleotide sequence: TGCGCCAGCAGCTTGGCCGAATACTATGGCTACACCTTC. Translating it yields CASSLAEYYGYTF.

The chain combines TRBV6-5 with TRBJ1-1; no reliable D call. Germline CDR1 and CDR2: MNHEY and SVGAGI. V was clipped by 4 bases and J by 7 bases, with 16 bases between them. This CDR3 is 14 amino acids long. The CDR3 nucleotides read TGTGCCAGCAGTTTATCACCGAGCCTTCATGAAGCTTTCTTT. Its protein product is CASSLSPSLHEAFF.

The chain joins TRBV27 to TRBJ2-7, with D possibly TRBD2 on 6 matching bases. Germline CDR1 is MNHEY and CDR2 is SMNVEV (reference sequence). V was clipped by 4 bases and J by 9 bases, with 13 bases between them. This CDR3 comprises 12 residues. CDR3 DNA sequence: TGTGCCAGCAGTTCTGGGGGGTTAGGGCAGTACTTC. Residues: CASSSGGLGQYF.

With respect to this clonotype: Relative to the germline gene, one junction end is altered; a read error may explain this. This sequence joins TRBV19 and TRBJ1-3; 7 bases are a match to TRBD1. The CDR3 has 16 amino acids. The V gene's germline CDR1 is LNHDA and CDR2 SQIVND (reference sequence). The CDR3 protein is CASRKGQFLSGNTVYF. The CDR3 nucleotides are TGTGCCAGTAGAAAGGGACAGTTCCTCTCTGGAAACACCGTATATTTT. Full variable domain (missing parts from reference TRBV19 and TRBJ1-3): DGGITQSPKYLFRKEGQNVTLSCEQNLNHDAMYWYRQDPGQGLRLIYYSQIVNDFQKGDIAEGYSVSREKKESFPLTVTSAQKNPTAFYLCASRKGQFLSGNTVYFGEGSWLTVV.

This rearrangement joins TRBV2 to TRBJ1-1; perhaps TRBD1 as D (5 bases). CDR1 SNHLY and CDR2 FYNNEI come from the germline V gene. V gave up 6 bases and J gave up 6 bases, with 23 bases separating them. The CDR3 spans 16 residues. Here the CDR3 reads CASRPGGLKALPEAFF. The CDR3 bases are TGTGCCAGCAGACCGGGGGGTTTGAAAGCCCTACCTGAAGCTTTCTTT.

Regarding this clonotype: Possible read error: a much larger clone is one base away. The CDR3 nucleotides are TGCGCCAGCAGCCAAGATCTCTTCTATGGCTACACCTTC. This codes for CASSQDLFYGYTF. The chain employs TRBV4-3 and TRBJ1-2; no firm D call. This CDR3 has 13 residues. Germline V gene data show CDR1 as LGHNA and CDR2 as YSLEER. V lost 0 bases to trimming and J lost 4 bases, with 6 bases between them.

The rearrangement links TRBV7-2 to TRBJ1-2, with 8 positions matching TRBD1. Trimming cost V 6 bases and J 7 bases; bases outside gene matches: 13. Germline V lookup: CDR1 SGHTA, CDR2 FQGNSA. This CDR3 has 15 residues. The CDR3 DNA reads as TGTGCCAGCAGGGCCGGGGGCAGGGGGCGCACTGGCTACACCTTC. It yields the protein CASRAGGRGRTGYTF.

In this sample, this clonotype turned up a few times. The chain uses TRBV10-2 and TRBJ1-1; 7 bases are a match to TRBD1. Germline V CDR1 and CDR2: WSHSY, SAAADI. V was pared by 6 bases and J by 4 bases, with 5 bases of the junction left unmatched. This CDR3 is built from 13 residues. In nucleotides, the CDR3 is TGCGCCAGCAGGCAGGGGGTGAGCACTGAAGCTTTCTTT. Protein sequence: CASRQGVSTEAFF.

At least ten counts were recorded for this clonotype. This chain links TRBV12-5 with TRBJ1-2; D remains ambiguous. Germline CDR1 is LGHNT and CDR2 is FRNRAP. V was cut by 9 bases and J by 5 bases, with 10 bases left in between. The CDR3 totals 11 residues. CDR3 sequence reads: CASVRTYGYTF. CDR3 nucleotides: TGTGCTAGCGTCCGCACTTATGGCTACACCTTC.

V gene TRBV20-1 combines with J gene TRBJ2-7, with TRBD2 identical over 12 bases. After removal of 3 bases from V and 7 bases from J, the junction contained 10 bases not matched to a gene. The CDR3 runs 15 residues. Germline CDR1 DFQATT, CDR2 SNEGSKA (reference sequence). The CDR3 DNA follows: TGCAGTGCTAGTCAACGACTAGCGGGGGTCGGGGAGCAGTACTTC. Its protein product is CSASQRLAGVGEQYF.

The chain recombines TRBV6-1 with TRBJ1-1; D is perhaps TRBD1 (6 bases). The germline V gene has CDR1 MNHNS and CDR2 SASEGT. V lost 7 bases and J lost 1, with 10 bases in between. The CDR3 runs 13 residues. For the CDR3, the DNA is TGTGCCAGCACGTGGACAGCGAACACTGAAGCTTTCTTT. As protein: CASTWTANTEAFF.

Many counts were recorded for this clonotype. This chain uses TRBV7-9 with TRBJ1-5; D not certain. CDR1 is SEHNR and CDR2 is FQNEAQ in the germline V gene (reference sequence). The V and J ends lost 1 base and 8 bases respectively, with 9 bases between them. The CDR3 is made up of 13 amino acids. CDR3 residues: CASSLVGYEPQHF. Written as DNA, the CDR3 is TGTGCCAGCAGCTTAGTAGGGTATGAGCCCCAGCATTTT.

This clonotype was counted ten times or more. The chain has TRBV7-9 and TRBJ2-7, with D maybe TRBD1 (6 bases). The V and J ends lost 1 base and 4 bases respectively, with 11 bases between them. CDR1 and CDR2 from the germline V gene are SEHNR and FQNEAQ (reference sequence). CDR3 length equals 14 residues. The CDR3 sequence: CASSLVRDTYEQYF. CDR3 nucleotides: TGTGCCAGCAGCTTAGTCCGGGACACATACGAGCAGTACTTC.

This clonotype came up a few times. The chain combines TRBV6-2 or TRBV6-3 with TRBJ1-4, with D unclear. CDR1 and CDR2 (germline): MNHEY, SVGEGT. V was shortened by 7 bases and J by 2 bases, with 8 bases between the two germline ends. The CDR3 has 13 residues. CDR3 bases: TGTGCCAGCAAACGGAGGACTAATGAAAAACTGTTTTTT. Residues: CASKRRTNEKLFF.